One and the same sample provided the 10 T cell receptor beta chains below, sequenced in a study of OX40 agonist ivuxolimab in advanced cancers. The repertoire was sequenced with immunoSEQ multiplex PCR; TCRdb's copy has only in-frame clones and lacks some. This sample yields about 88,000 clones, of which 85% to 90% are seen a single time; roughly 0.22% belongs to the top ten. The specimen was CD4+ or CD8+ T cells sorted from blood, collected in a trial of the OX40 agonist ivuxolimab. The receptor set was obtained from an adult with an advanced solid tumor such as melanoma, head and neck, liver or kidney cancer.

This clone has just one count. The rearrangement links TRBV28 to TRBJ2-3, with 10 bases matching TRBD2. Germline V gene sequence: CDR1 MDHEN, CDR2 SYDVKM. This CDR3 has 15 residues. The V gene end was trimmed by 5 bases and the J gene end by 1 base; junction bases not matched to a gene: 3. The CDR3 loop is CASSNGLAGTDTQYF. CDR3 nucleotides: TGTGCCAGCAGTAACGGACTAGCGGGCACAGATACGCAGTATTTT.

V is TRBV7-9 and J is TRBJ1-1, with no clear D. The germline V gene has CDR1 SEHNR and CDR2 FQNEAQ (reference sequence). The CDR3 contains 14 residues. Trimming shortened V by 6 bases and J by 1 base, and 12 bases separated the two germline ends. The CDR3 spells CASRIGLTNTEAFF. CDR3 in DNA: TGTGCCAGCAGAATAGGACTGACGAACACTGAAGCTTTCTTT.

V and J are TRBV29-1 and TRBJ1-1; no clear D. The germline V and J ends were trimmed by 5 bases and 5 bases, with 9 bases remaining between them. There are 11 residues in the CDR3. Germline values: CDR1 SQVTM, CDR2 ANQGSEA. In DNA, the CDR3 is TGCAGCGTTACCAGAGGGACTGAAGCTTTCTTT. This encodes CSVTRGTEAFF.

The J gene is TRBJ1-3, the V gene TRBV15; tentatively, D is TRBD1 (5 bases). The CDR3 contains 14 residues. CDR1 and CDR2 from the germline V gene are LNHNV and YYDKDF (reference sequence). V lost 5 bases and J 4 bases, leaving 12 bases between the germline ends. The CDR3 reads CATSGTIGGNTIYF. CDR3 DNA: TGTGCCACCAGCGGGACTATTGGCGGAAACACCATATATTTT.

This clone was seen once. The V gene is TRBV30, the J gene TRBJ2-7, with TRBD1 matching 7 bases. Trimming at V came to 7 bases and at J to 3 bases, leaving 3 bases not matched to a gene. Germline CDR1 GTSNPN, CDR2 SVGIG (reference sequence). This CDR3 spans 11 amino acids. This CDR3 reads CAYNRGYEQYF. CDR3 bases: TGTGCCTACAACAGGGGCTACGAGCAGTACTTC.

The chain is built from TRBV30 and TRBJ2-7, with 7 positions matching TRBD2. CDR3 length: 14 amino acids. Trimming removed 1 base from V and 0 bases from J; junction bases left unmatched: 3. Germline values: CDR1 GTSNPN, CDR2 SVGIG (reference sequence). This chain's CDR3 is CAWSGGGSSYEQYF. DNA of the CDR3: TGTGCCTGGAGTGGCGGCGGGAGCTCCTACGAGCAGTACTTC.

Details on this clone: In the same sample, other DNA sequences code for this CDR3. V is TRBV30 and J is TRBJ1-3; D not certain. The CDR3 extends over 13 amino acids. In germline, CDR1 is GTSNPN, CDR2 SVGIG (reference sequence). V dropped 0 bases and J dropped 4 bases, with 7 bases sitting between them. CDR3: CAWSVLAGNTIYF. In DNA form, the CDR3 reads TGTGCCTGGAGTGTCTTGGCGGGAAACACCATATATTTT. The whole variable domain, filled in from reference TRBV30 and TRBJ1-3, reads SQTIHQWPATLVQPVGSPLSLECTVEGTSNPNLYWYRQAAGRGLQLLFYSVGIGQISSEVPQNLSASRPQDRQFILSSKKLLLSDSGFYLCAWSVLAGNTIYFGEGSWLTVV.

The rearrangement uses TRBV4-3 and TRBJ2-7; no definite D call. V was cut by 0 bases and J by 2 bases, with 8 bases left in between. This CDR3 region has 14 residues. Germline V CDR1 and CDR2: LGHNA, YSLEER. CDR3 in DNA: TGCGCCAGCAGCCAAGACAGATCCACCTACGAGCAGTACTTC. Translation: CASSQDRSTYEQYF.

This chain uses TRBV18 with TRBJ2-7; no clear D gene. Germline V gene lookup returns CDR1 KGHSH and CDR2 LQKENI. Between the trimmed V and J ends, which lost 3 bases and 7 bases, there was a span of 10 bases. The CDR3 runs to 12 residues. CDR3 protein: CASSPQNGEQYF. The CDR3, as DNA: TGTGCCAGCTCACCGCAGAATGGGGAGCAGTACTTC. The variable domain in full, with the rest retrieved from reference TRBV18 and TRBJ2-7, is NAGVMQNPRHLVRRRGQEARLRCSPMKGHSHVYWYRQLPEEGLKFMVYLQKENIIDESGMPKERFSAEFPKEGPSILRIQQVVRGDSAAYFCASSPQNGEQYFGPGTRLTVT.

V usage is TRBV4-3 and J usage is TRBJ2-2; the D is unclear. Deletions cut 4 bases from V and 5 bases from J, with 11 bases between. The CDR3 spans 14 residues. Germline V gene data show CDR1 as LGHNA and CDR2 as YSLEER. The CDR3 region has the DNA TGCGCCAGCAGCCGAAAAGACCCAACCGGGGAGCTGTTTTTT. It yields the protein CASSRKDPTGELFF.